Listed here is a single T cell receptor (beta chain). Its target is unknown. The sample originates from a study of shared clonotypes between healthy human individuals. Whole-study findings and limits: Sequencing depth was expected to influence donor clonotype sharing. Clonotypes which were not shared had lower generation probabilities than clonotypes that all four donors shared.

Study processing details: As immunoSEQ supplied junction-only sequences (without quality scores), filtering differed. Assay used: immunoSEQ multiplex PCR; TCRdb lists only in-frame clones, some missing. V, J and clone size are those of that table, while D and trimming were read from the DNA. The sample lists about 980,000 clones, less than 85% occurring once. The CDR3 totals 15 residues. This clonotype originated in a man younger than 35 in good health. The J gene is TRBJ2-1, the V gene TRBV21-1; the listed D gene, TRBD1, was not tested against the DNA. TRBV21-1 is marked as a pseudogene. The sample was memory CD4+ T cells sorted from blood. Indicated subset: CD45RA-negative fraction. Here the CDR3 reads CASSNGKGAYNEQFF. The CDR3 DNA reads TGTGCCAGCAGCAATGGGAAGGGGGCATACAATGAGCAGTTCTTC.